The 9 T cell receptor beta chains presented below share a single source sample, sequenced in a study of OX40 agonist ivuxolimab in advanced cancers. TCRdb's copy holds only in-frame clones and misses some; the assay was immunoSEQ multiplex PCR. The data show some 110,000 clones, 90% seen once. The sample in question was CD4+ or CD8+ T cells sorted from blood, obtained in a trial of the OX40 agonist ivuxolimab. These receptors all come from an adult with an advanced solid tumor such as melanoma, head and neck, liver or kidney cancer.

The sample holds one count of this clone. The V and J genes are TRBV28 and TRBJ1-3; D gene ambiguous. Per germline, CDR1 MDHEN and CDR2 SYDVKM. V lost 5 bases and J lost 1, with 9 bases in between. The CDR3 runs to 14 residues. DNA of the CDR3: TGTGCCAGCAGTGACTTAGGGTCTGGAAACACCATATATTTT. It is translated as CASSDLGSGNTIYF.

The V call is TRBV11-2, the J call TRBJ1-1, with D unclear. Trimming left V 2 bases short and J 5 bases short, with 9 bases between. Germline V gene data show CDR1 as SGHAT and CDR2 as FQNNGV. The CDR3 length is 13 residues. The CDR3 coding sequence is TGTGCCAGCAGCTTAAGTATAGATACTGAAGCTTTCTTT. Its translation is CASSLSIDTEAFF.

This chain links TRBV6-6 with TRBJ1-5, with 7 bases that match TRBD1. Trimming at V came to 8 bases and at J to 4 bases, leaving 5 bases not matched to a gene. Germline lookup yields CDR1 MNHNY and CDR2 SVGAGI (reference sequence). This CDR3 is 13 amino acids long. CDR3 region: CASRGTANQPQHF. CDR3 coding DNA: TGTGCCAGCCGAGGGACAGCGAATCAGCCCCAGCATTTT.

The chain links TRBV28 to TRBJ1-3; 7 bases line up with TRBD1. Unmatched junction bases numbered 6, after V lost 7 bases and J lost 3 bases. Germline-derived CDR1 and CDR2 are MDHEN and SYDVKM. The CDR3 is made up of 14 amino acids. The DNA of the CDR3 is TGTGCCAGCAAGGTTACAGGGGTTGGAAACACCATATATTTT. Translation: CASKVTGVGNTIYF.

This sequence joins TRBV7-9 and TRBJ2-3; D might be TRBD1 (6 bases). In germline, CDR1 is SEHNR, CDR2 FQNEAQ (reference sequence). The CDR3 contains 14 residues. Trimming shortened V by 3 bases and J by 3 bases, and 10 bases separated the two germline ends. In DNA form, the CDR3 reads TGTGCCAGCAGCTTGACAGGTGTTACAGATACGCAGTATTTT. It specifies CASSLTGVTDTQYF. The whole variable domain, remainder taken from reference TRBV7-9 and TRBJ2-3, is DTGVSQNPRHKITKRGQNVTFRCDPISEHNRLYWYRQTLGQGPEFLTYFQNEAQLEKSRLLSDRFSAERPKGSFSTLEIQRTEQGDSAMYLCASSLTGVTDTQYFGPGTRLTVL.

This CDR3 reads CASSREGNSPLHF. Written as DNA, the CDR3 is TGTGCCTCATCTAGGGAAGGGAATTCACCCCTCCACTTT. The chain employs TRBV11-1 and TRBJ1-6, with D unresolved. CDR1 and CDR2 from the germline V gene are SGHAT and FQDESV (reference sequence). The CDR3 sequence is 13 residues long. V shed 11 bases and J shed 7 bases, with 15 bases lying between them.

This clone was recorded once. CDR3 coding DNA: TGTGCCACCAGTCCCGGGGGGAGCTCCTACGAGCAGTACTTC. It encodes CATSPGGSSYEQYF. V usage is TRBV15 and J usage is TRBJ2-7; 7 nucleotides line up with TRBD2. In germline, CDR1 is LNHNV, CDR2 YYDKDF (reference sequence). J was trimmed by 0 bases and V by 6 bases; bases with no gene match: 5. The CDR3 covers 14 residues.

The CDR3 region has the DNA TGTGCCACCATGGGAGGGGGTTCGTATAATTCACCCCTCCACTTT. As protein: CATMGGGSYNSPLHF. The V gene is TRBV19, the J gene TRBJ1-6, with D perhaps matching TRBD1 (6 bases). CDR3 length: 15 residues. Germline V lookup: CDR1 LNHDA, CDR2 SQIVND (reference sequence). Trimming cost V 10 bases and J 4 bases, with 17 bases left between them. The variable domain in full, completed from reference TRBV19 and TRBJ1-6, reads DGGITQSPKYLFRKEGQNVTLSCEQNLNHDAMYWYRQDPGQGLRLIYYSQIVNDFQKGDIAEGYSVSREKKESFPLTVTSAQKNPTAFYLCATMGGGSYNSPLHFGNGTRLTVT.

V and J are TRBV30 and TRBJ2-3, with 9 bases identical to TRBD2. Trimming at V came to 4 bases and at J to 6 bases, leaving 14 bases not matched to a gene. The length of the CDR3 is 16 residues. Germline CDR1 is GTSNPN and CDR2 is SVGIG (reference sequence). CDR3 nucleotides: TGTGCCTGGACCAGACTAGCGGCCCCTTTTCCGGATACGCAGTATTTT. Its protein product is CAWTRLAAPFPDTQYF.